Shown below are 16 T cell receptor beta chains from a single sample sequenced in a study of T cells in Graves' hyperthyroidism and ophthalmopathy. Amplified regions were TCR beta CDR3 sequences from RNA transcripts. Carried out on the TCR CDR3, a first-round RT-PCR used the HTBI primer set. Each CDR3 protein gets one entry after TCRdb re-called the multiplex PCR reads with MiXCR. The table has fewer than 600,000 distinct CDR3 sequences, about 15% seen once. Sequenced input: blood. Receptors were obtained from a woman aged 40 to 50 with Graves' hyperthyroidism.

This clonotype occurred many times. CDR3 protein: CASSPGTSGGLEQYF. CDR3 DNA sequence: TGTGCCAGCTCACCTGGCACTAGCGGGGGGTTGGAGCAGTACTTC. The chain is built from TRBV18 and TRBJ2-7, with 12 bases aligning to TRBD2. This CDR3 comprises 15 residues. V was clipped by 3 bases and J by 7 bases; unmatched bases: 7. CDR1 is KGHSH, CDR2 LQKENI, per germline.

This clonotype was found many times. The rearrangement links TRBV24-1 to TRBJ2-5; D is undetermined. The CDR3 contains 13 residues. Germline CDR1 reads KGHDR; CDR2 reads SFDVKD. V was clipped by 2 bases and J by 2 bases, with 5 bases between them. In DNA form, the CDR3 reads TGTGCCACCAGTGATTCAGGTCAAGAGACCCAGTACTTC. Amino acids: CATSDSGQETQYF.

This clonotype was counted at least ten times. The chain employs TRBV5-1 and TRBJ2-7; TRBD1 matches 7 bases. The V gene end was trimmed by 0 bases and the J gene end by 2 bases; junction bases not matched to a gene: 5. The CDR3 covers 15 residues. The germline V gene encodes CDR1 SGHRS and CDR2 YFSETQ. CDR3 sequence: CASSLAGTETYEQYF. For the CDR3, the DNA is TGCGCCAGCAGCTTGGCCGGGACAGAGACCTACGAGCAGTACTTC.

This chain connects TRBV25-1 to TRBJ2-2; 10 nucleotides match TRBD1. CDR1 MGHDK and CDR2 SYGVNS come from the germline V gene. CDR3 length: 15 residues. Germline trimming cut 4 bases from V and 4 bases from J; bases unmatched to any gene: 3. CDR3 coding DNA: TGTGCCAGCAGTGTTGGGACAGGGGTCACCGGGGAGCTGTTTTTT. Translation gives CASSVGTGVTGELFF.

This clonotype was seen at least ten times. Written as DNA, the CDR3 is TGTGCCAGCAGCGTAGGCTGGGGGCCGAACACCGGGGAGCTGTTTTTT. This gives the protein CASSVGWGPNTGELFF. The V and J genes are TRBV9 and TRBJ2-2; the D gene is possibly TRBD1 (6 bases). The CDR3 loop spans 16 amino acids. The germline V gene has CDR1 SGDLS and CDR2 YYNGEE. V was shortened by 0 bases and J by 0 bases, with 9 bases between the two germline ends.

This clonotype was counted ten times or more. In DNA, the CDR3 is TGTGCCAGTAGTATAGGGGGGCGTCTGTCCGAAAATGAGCAGTTCTTC. This encodes CASSIGGRLSENEQFF. This sequence joins TRBV19 and TRBJ2-1, with D possibly being TRBD1 (6 bases). V was trimmed by 1 base and J by 7 bases, leaving 17 bases between them. The CDR3 is made up of 16 amino acids. The germline CDR1 and CDR2 sequences are LNHDA and SQIVND (reference sequence). Variable domain in full (rest from reference TRBV19 and TRBJ2-1): DGGITQSPKYLFRKEGQNVTLSCEQNLNHDAMYWYRQDPGQGLRLIYYSQIVNDFQKGDIAEGYSVSREKKESFPLTVTSAQKNPTAFYLCASSIGGRLSENEQFFGPGTRLTVL.

As DNA, the CDR3 is TGTGCCAGCAGCGCCGAGCGGGGGACAGCAACTAATGAAAAACTGTTTTTT. Amino acids: CASSAERGTATNEKLFF. The chain carries TRBV9 and TRBJ1-4; 7 nucleotides agree with TRBD1. Per the germline V gene, CDR1 is SGDLS and CDR2 is YYNGEE. V gave up 3 bases and J gave up 0 bases; unmatched junction bases: 8. CDR3 length: 17 amino acids.

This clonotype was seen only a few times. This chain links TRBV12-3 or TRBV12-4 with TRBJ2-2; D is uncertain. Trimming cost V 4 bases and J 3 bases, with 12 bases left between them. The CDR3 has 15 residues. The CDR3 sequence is CASSSRAEDTGELFF. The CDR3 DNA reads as TGTGCCAGCAGTTCACGGGCAGAGGACACCGGGGAGCTGTTTTTT.

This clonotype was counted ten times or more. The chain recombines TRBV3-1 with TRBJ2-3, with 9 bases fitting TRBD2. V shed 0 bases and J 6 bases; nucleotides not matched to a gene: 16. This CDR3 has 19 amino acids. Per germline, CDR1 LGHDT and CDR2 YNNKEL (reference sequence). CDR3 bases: TGTGCCAGCAGCCAAGATCCAAGGCGGGAGGGCCGTACGTGGGATACGCAGTATTTT. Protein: CASSQDPRREGRTWDTQYF.

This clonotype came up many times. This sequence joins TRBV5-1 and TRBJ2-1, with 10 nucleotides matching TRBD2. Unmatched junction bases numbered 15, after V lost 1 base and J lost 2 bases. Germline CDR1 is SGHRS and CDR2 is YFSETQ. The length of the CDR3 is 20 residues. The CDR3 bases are TGCGCCAGCAGCTTGATCCTAGCGGGAGTTGGTAGTGTCACCTACAATGAGCAGTTCTTC. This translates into CASSLILAGVGSVTYNEQFF.

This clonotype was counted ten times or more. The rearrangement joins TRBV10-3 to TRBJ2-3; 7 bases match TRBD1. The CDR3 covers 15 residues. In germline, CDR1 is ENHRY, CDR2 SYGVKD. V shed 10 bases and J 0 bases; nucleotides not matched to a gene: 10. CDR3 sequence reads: CASRTGTMSTDTQYF. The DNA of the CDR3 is TGTGCCAGCCGGACAGGAACAATGAGCACAGATACGCAGTATTTT.

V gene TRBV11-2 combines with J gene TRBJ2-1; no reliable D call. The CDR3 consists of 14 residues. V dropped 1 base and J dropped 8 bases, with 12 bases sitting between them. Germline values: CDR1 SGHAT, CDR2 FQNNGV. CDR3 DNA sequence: TGTGCCAGCAGCTTAGTTGGAAATCGGGATGAGCAGTTCTTC. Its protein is CASSLVGNRDEQFF.

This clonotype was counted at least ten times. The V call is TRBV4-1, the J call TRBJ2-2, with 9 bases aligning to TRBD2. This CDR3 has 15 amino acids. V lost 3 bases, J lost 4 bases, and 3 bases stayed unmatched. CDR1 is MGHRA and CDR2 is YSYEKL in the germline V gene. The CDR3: CASSQGLASTGELFF. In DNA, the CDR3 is TGCGCCAGCAGCCAGGGACTAGCTTCCACCGGGGAGCTGTTTTTT.

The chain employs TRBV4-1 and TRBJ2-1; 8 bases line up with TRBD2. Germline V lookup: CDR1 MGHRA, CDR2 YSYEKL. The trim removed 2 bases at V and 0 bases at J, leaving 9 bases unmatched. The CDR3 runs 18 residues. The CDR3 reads CASSQYPSGFDSYNEQFF. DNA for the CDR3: TGCGCCAGCAGCCAATACCCTAGCGGGTTCGACTCCTACAATGAGCAGTTCTTC.

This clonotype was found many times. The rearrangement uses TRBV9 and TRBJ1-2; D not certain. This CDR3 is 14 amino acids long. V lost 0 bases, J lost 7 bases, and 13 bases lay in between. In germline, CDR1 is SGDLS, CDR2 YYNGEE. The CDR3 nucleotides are TGTGCCAGCAGCGTAGGGAGAGGGCTACGTGGCTACACCTTC. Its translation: CASSVGRGLRGYTF.

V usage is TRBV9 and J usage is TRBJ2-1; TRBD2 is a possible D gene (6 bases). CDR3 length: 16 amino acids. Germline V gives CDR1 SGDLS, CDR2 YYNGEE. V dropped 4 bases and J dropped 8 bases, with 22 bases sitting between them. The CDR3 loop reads CASSPPPGLARDEQFF. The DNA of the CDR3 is TGTGCCAGCAGCCCACCCCCGGGACTCGCGCGCGATGAGCAGTTCTTC.